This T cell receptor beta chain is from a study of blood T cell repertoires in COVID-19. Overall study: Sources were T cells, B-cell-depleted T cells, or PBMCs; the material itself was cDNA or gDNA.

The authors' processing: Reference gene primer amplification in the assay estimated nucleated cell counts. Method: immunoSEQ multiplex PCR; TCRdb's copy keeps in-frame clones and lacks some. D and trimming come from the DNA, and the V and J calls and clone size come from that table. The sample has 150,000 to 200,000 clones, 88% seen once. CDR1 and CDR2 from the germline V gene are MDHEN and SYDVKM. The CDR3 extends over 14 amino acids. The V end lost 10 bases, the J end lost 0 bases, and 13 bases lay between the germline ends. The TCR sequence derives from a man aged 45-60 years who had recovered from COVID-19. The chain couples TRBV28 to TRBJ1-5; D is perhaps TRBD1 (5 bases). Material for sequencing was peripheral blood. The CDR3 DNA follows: TGTGCCAACAGACAGTTCCTTAGCAATCAGCCCCAGCATTTT. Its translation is CANRQFLSNQPQHF.